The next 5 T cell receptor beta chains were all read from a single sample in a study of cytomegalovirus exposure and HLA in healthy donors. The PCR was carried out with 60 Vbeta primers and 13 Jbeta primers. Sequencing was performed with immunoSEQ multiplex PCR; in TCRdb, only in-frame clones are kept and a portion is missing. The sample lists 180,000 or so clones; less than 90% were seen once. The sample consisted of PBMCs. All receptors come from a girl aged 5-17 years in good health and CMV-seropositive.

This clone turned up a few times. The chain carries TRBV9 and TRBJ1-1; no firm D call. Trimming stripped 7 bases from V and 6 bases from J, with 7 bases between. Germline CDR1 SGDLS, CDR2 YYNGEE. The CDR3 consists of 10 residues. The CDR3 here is CASRRAEAFF. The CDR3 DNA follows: TGTGCCAGCCGGAGGGCTGAAGCTTTCTTT.

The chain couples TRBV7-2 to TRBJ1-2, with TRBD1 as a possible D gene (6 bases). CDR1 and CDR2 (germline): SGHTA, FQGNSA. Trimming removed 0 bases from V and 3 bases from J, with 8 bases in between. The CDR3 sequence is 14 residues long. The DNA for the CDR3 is TGTGCCAGCAGCTTAGCGACAGGCCACTATGGCTACACCTTC. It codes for CASSLATGHYGYTF.

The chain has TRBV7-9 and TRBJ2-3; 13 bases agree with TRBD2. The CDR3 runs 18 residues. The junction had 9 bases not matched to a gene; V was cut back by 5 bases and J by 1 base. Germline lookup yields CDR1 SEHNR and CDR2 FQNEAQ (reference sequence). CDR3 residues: CASSARTSGRFGTDTQYF. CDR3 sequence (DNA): TGTGCCAGCAGCGCCAGGACTAGCGGGAGATTCGGCACAGATACGCAGTATTTT. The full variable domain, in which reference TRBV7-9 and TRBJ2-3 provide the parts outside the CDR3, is DTGVSQNPRHKITKRGQNVTFRCDPISEHNRLYWYRQTLGQGPEFLTYFQNEAQLEKSRLLSDRFSAERPKGSFSTLEIQRTEQGDSAMYLCASSARTSGRFGTDTQYFGPGTRLTVL.

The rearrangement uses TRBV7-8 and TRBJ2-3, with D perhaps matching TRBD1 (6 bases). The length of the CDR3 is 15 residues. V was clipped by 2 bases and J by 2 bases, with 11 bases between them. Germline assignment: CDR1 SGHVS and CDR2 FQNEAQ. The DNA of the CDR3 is TGTGCCAGCAGCTTATTACAGGGCCCCACAGATACGCAGTATTTT. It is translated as CASSLLQGPTDTQYF.

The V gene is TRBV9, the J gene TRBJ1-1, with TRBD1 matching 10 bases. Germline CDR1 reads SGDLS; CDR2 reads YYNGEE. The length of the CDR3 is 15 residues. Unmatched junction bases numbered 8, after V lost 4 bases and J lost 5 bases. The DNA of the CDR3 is TGTGCCAGCAGCCCCTCCGGGACAGGGGCAACTGAAGCTTTCTTT. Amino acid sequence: CASSPSGTGATEAFF. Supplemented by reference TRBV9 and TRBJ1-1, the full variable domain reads DSGVTQTPKHLITATGQRVTLRCSPRSGDLSVYWYQQSLDQGLQFLIQYYNGEERAKGNILERFSAQQFPDLHSELNLSSLELGDSALYFCASSPSGTGATEAFFGQGTRLTVV.